This entry describes one T cell receptor beta chain. This clone was seen a few times. No cognate antigen has been identified for it. Base qualities are not recorded, but no much larger clone differs from it by a single base. In total, just over 650 healthy bone marrow donors made up the cohort. At the time of sampling, all cohort members were nominally healthy, though unrecorded immune exposures were likely present. The donor was CMV seronegative and was included in the group of a few hundred seronegative cohort members. Every donor gave a peripheral blood sample, and the peripheral blood mononuclear cells from that sample were used for TCR beta sequencing. Genomic DNA was extracted from the blood cell samples with the Qiagen DNeasy Blood Extraction Kit. The method was the immunoSEQ multiplex PCR assay. For the multiplex PCR, a mixture combining 60 forward primers for TCR Vbeta segments and 13 reverse primers for TCR Jbeta segments was used. A multiplex PCR assay on genomic DNA amplified the CDR3 region of rearranged TCR beta genes. The Illumina HiSeq System was used to sequence the amplified TCR beta libraries as 87-base-pair reads. Per the source publication's procedure: Across the 640 or so repertoires, a later analysis counted tens of millions of unique TCR beta chains, approximately 10 million of which were shared by at least two donors. Raw reads were error-corrected and collapsed into unique sequences by a nearest-neighbor algorithm in which closely related sequences were merged to remove PCR and sequencing errors. V, D and J gene segments were assigned by aligning CDR3 sequences to IMGT reference sequences. For a sequence to be retained, a match of at least six nucleotides was required to both a V gene segment and a J gene segment. A rearrangement counted as productive if the CDR3 had no stop codons and remained in frame with V and J, and every other rearrangement counted as non-productive. CDR3 was defined by IMGT convention, running from the second conserved V-encoded cysteine to the conserved J-encoded phenylalanine. The earlier analysis of about 560 of the donors excluded any sequence lacking an unambiguous match to a single V gene segment. An earlier analysis of a few hundred of the donors classified V segments as functional when productive rearrangements were above 56.7% and as segregating when the standard deviation between donors was above 5%. A statistical classification framework was built for diagnosing cytomegalovirus status from the catalog of TCR beta chain sequences. In a later analysis, V and J genes were assigned by comparing TCR nucleotide sequences against IMGT/GENE-DB human TR gene sequences. Using the TCRdist pipeline, a later analysis assigned CDR3 sequences along with most-parsimonious VDJ recombination scenarios. In a later analysis, each TCR beta chain was defined by its CDR3 amino acid sequence together with its V-gene family, and reads lacking a unique V-gene family were excluded. As a way to deal with suspected cross-contamination and a sequencing artifact, a later analysis dropped roughly 600 nucleotide sequences that were highly shared and had low generation probability. In a later analysis, a clonal expansion index was calculated for each public chain from normalized within-repertoire ranks of inferred template counts. A later analysis computed generation probabilities with a VDJ recombination model fitted to out-of-frame rearrangements, and checked the results against IGoR. In a later analysis, TCR-TCR, TCR-HLA and TCR-CMV co-occurrence was scored with hypergeometric tests, and a repertoire-size bias correction was applied to TCR pairs. To estimate false discovery rates, a later analysis permuted the HLA or CMV assignments 20 times. A later analysis grouped co-occurring TCRs with DBSCAN, adding TCRdist sequence similarity when clustering within HLA-allele-positive subsets. Repertoires with fewer than 30,000 or more than 120,000 public chains, plus five repertoires with anomalous nucleotide sharing, were excluded from co-occurrence clustering. TCRdb stores this immuneACCESS table with in-frame sequences only. Part of the clones is absent; in the studies checked, under half of the shortfall reflects unresolved V genes, and no reason is known for the rest. From that table come the V and J calls and clone size; the DNA was used to work out D and trimming. Present in this sample are 150,000 to 200,000 clones, roughly 77% of which were seen just once. Jointly, the top ten make up roughly 1.5% of the sample.

This sample was included in a study of cytomegalovirus exposure and HLA in healthy donors (dated by TCRdb to about 2017). A note on the overall study: In an earlier analysis of some 610 of the donors, approximately 260 Gb of sequence data and just under 120 million unique TCR beta sequences from 150 million to 200 million T cells were reported. About 300 gigabases of sequencing data and around 80 million unique TCR sequences made up an early release that covered about 640 HLA-typed donors. Among the roughly 430 genotyped donors, 81% belonged to the genetic ancestry cluster associated with self-reported Caucasian donors. The study aimed to test whether cataloging public T cell receptors could reveal signatures of past pathogen exposure. The study used immunosequencing to profile the T cell repertoires of some 600 subjects and linked those repertoires to cytomegalovirus serostatus. In addition to the first cohort of several hundred subjects, a separate validation cohort of around 110 different subjects was used. High-throughput TCR immunosequencing, statistical association of individual TCRs with disease status, and machine learning were combined to predict cytomegalovirus infection status. A later analysis re-examined previously published TCR beta repertoires from over 500 donors and added high-resolution HLA genotyping to investigate patterns of TCR occurrence. Rather than drawing on any new phenotypic data, the later analysis identified candidate immune exposures from TCR beta sequences and the way those sequences occurred across donors. To decide whether each TCR beta V gene segment behaved as functional or pseudogenic, an earlier analysis of some 600 of the donors relied on high-throughput TCR beta sequencing. Donor age, sex, ethnicity and CMV serostatus were compiled alongside the repertoire data. A later genetic analysis took genome-wide SNP genotypes for about 55% of the 666 donors and used that subset as a discovery cohort. Every repertoire in the discovery cohort had been generated on one and the same sequencing platform. Class I and class II HLA loci were covered by the typing at four-digit resolution. The number of donors typed differed by locus, with 629-630 for A, B, C, DRB1 and DQB1, around 520 for DQA1, about 610 for DPA1, and 472 for DPB1. Several DR-DQ haplotypes were handled as single units for association and clustering because linkage in the cohort was strong. Among roughly 400 genotyped donors of the cohort, an average of about 240,000 unique TCR beta nucleotide sequences were sequenced per donor, 15% to 20% of them non-productive.

General findings and caveats noted by the study authors: The earlier analysis of nearly 600 of the donors excluded 15 to 20 rarely observed V segments, including chromosome 9 orphons, because counts were too low. In a later genetic analysis, fewer N-insertions in productive TCRs were reported among donors in an Asian-associated ancestry cluster than the roughly 700-donor mean. In a later analysis, TCR association rates were found to vary across HLA loci, with the most associated TCRs seen for DRB1 alleles and the fewest for HLA-C alleles. In a later analysis, most CMV-associated TCR beta chains were found to appear HLA-restricted, with HLA associations seemingly driven largely by CMV exposure. In a later analysis, HLA-associated TCR beta chains were found to be more clonally expanded and to have lower generation probabilities than equally common non-associated chains. In this cohort, only TCR beta chains were sequenced, and detectable features were limited by the absence of alpha or paired-chain data. Correlated functional status among segregating V segments might reflect linkage disequilibrium, but an unknown experimental factor could not be ruled out. The presence/absence analyses assumed that sequencing depth was roughly uniform across donors, and that assumption may not be true. A later analysis associated about 17,000 TCR beta sequences with specific HLA alleles at a false discovery rate of 0.05. According to the authors, the approach could potentially be generalized to other disease states and immunological phenotypes. Immune exposure information for the cohort was limited to CMV serostatus. Cytomegalovirus status was reported to be diagnosed by the classifier with high specificity and sensitivity in both the original and validation cohorts. In vitro tests confirmed that a few of the cytomegalovirus-associated TCR beta chains recognize cytomegalovirus antigens. In an earlier analysis of 450 to 750 of the donors, most TCR beta V segments appeared in productive rearrangements about 87% or about 30% of the time, broadly matching IMGT annotations. According to a later analysis, parvovirus B19, influenza, CMV and Epstein-Barr virus appeared linked to several top co-occurrence clusters. A group of highly shared sequence variants was considered likely to be a technical artifact of the sequencing pipeline. Because the 87-base-pair reads could not distinguish some IMGT-functional V segments, including TRBV6-2 and TRBV6-3, those segments were excluded. Because some donors lacked HLA typing at each locus, the association tests relied only on the typed subset. In the study, some 180 TCR beta chains were listed as associated with cytomegalovirus. An association between a missense DCLRE1C variant and V-gene and J-gene trimming of TCR beta chains was found in a later genetic analysis and replicated in an independent cohort. Strong co-occurrence of HLA alleles, especially DR and DQ, made assigning TCR associations to individual alleles difficult. Most TCR sequences were observed very rarely across donors, whereas some public TCRs were present in many individuals. A further reported finding was that TCR beta sequences accurately predicted the HLA-A and HLA-B alleles for most subjects in the first cohort.

The CDR3 spans 14 residues, from the cysteine through the phenylalanine. Here the CDR3 DNA is all that survives: 42 bases in frame from base 1. CDR1 SGHTA and CDR2 FQGNSA are derived from the germline V gene. V loses 5 bases of germline sequence and J loses 5 bases, and the interval between the two ends is 15 bases. This TCR was sampled from a woman aged 45-59 years in good health and CMV-seronegative. The chain joins TRBV7-2 to TRBJ1-1; the D region possibly corresponds to TRBD1 (6 bases align). Sequenced input: PBMCs. DNA sequence: TGTGCCAGCAGCCCTCAGGGAAGGGGGACTGAAGCTTTCTTT. Translation gives CASSPQGRGTEAFF.